This is a list of T cell receptor beta chains from one sample in a study of T cells in Graves' hyperthyroidism and ophthalmopathy. Using its own MiXCR run on the multiplex PCR reads, TCRdb lists one record per CDR3 protein. The profile covers 500,000 to 650,000 distinct CDR3 sequences, with 35% to 50% appearing a single time and 44% taken by the ten largest. Sequenced sample: peripheral blood or thyroid tissue (not recorded which). The receptors were gathered from an adult woman with Graves' disease, either hyperthyroidism or ophthalmopathy (not recorded which). The conserved cysteine and the conserved F or W are not part of the CDR3 here. The order of the fields is J gene, D gene, V gene, CDR3 protein. A D gene is named only where the DNA matches it firmly.

>TRBJ1-5|-|TRBV20-1
SAFDGKDSNQPQH
>TRBJ2-7|-|TRBV20-1
SASPPTGAGYEQY
>TRBJ2-3|-|TRBV20-1
SVRARGADTQY
>TRBJ2-7|TRBD1|TRBV24-1
ATSHRGSSSYEQY
>TRBJ1-2|-|TRBV2
ASSDRGSYGYT
>TRBJ1-6|-|TRBV4-1
ASSQESYTPLH
>TRBJ1-4|-|TRBV15
ATSRSTGLREKLF
>TRBJ2-2|-|TRBV29-1
SVGRGVDTGELF
>TRBJ1-5|-|TRBV4-1
ASSQDSTGIQPQH
>TRBJ1-2|-|TRBV10-3
ATSGQGQGNGHT
>TRBJ2-5|TRBD2|TRBV10-3
AISNLADFHETQY
>TRBJ1-3|-|TRBV11-2
ASKSLIRNTIY
>TRBJ2-7|-|TRBV29-1
SLGALGYEQY
>TRBJ2-2|-|TRBV7-8
ASSSGGFKGGELF
>TRBJ1-2|-|TRBV5-1
ASSLTEQGNYGYT
>TRBJ2-7|TRBD2|TRBV10-3
AISQVPEREFIYEQY
>TRBJ2-7|-|TRBV10-3
AISHTEAGAYEQY
>TRBJ2-7|TRBD1|TRBV7-2
ASRRTGGVNEQY
>TRBJ1-4|-|TRBV2
ASSVWGNEKLF
>TRBJ2-7|TRBD1|TRBV5-1
ASSPEGTGPYEQY
>TRBJ1-1|TRBD1|TRBV5-1
ASSLGGTANTEAF
>TRBJ1-3|-|TRBV2
ASRRRTSGNTIY
>TRBJ1-1|-|TRBV7-9
ASSTNTGMNTEAF
>TRBJ2-7|-|TRBV20-1
SARFTGTYEQY
>TRBJ2-6|TRBD1|TRBV29-1
SVPRTGGTEA
>TRBJ1-1|TRBD1|TRBV24-1
ATSDPGTGNTEAF
>TRBJ2-7|-|TRBV20-1
SARGGTLHEQY
>TRBJ2-5|-|TRBV7-9
ASSLAPLETQY
>TRBJ2-2|-|TRBV20-1
SARDNFGQPTNTGELF
>TRBJ2-7|TRBD1|TRBV14
ASSHFRDRSEQY
>TRBJ1-6|-|TRBV7-2
ASSLGWLNSPLH
>TRBJ1-5|TRBD1|TRBV5-5
ASSSGTGVETQH
>TRBJ2-5|-|TRBV7-7
ASSLLDETQY
>TRBJ1-1|-|TRBV2
ARTQMNTEAF
>TRBJ2-6|-|TRBV7-2
ASSWQGPGANVLT
>TRBJ1-1|-|TRBV29-1
STRDGNTEAF
>TRBJ2-2|TRBD2|TRBV20-1
SARQGTSHGELF
>TRBJ1-1|-|TRBV6-5
ASSPAWGNTEAF
>TRBJ2-7|TRBD2|TRBV27
ASSRASGRIYEQY
>TRBJ2-5|TRBD1|TRBV5-1
ASSLAPPGQQETQY
>TRBJ2-7|-|TRBV20-1
SASGGSRIYEQY
>TRBJ2-7|TRBD2|TRBV11-2
ASSLWGGAGASYEQY
>TRBJ2-7|TRBD1|TRBV6-5
ASTRDAQGEEQY
>TRBJ2-7|TRBD1|TRBV2
ASRADRNYEQY
>-|-|TRBV29-1
SVPLGQTQY
>TRBJ2-5|TRBD1|TRBV7-9
ASSLATDRAQETQY
>TRBJ1-2|-|TRBV2
ASNKGMSYT
>TRBJ2-5|-|TRBV7-9
AGSFQETQY
>TRBJ2-7|-|TRBV7-8
ASSPHVGKGN
>TRBJ2-5|-|TRBV27
ASSLNFRRVQETQY
>TRBJ1-2|-|TRBV2
ASRTRGANYGYT
>TRBJ1-5|-|TRBV2
ASSLGLRSNQPQH